This T cell receptor beta chain was captured by sequencing in a study of human T cells and chemical hapten exposure. The library gave individual cDNA molecules unique molecular identifiers. MiXCR, run by TCRdb on the RACE reads, gives a single entry per CDR3 protein. The table lists approximately 110,000 distinct CDR3 sequences, approximately 9.9% of them singletons. As for time point: patch test 1, 2 weeks after DPC sensitization. The treatment: therapeutic diphenylcyclopropenone sensitization with weekly scalp DPC. This CDR3 has 14 residues. V was pared by 1 base and J by 7 bases, with 12 bases between. The germline V gene encodes CDR1 LGHDT and CDR2 YNNKEL (reference sequence).

Sequencing used whole blood, obtained in connection with sensitization to the hapten diphenylcyclopropenone (DPC). The rearrangement uses TRBV3-1 and TRBJ2-3; perhaps TRBD2 as D (6 bases). The clonotype originates from a woman in her thirties or forties with alopecia areata. Some clones in this sample may be carry-over from other donors' samples. The CDR3: CASSQGLASYTQYF. CDR3 sequence (DNA): TGTGCCAGCAGCCAAGGGCTAGCGTCCTATACGCAGTATTTT.